This entry is about one T cell receptor (beta chain). As yet, its antigen is unknown. This sample was included in a study of cytomegalovirus exposure and HLA in healthy donors. PCR used 60 Vbeta primers and 13 Jbeta primers. Only in-frame clones appear in the TCRdb table, and some are missing; sequencing was by immunoSEQ multiplex PCR. The data contain 100,000 or so clones, 74% of them singletons. Study-wide results and caveats: Some TCR beta chains (around 160 of them) were listed as cytomegalovirus-associated.

Material for sequencing was PBMCs. The TCR originated in a man between 50 and 59 years old in good health and CMV-seropositive.

The CDR3 loop reads CASSLDRGGKNIQYF. CDR3 nucleotides: TGTGCCAGCAGCCTGGACAGGGGGGGAAAAAACATTCAGTACTTC. V is TRBV5-4 and J is TRBJ2-4; 10 positions match TRBD1. CDR1 and CDR2 (germline): SGHNT, YYREEE (reference sequence). After removal of 4 bases from V and 4 bases from J, the junction contained 5 bases not matched to a gene. The CDR3 extends over 15 amino acids.